Listed here are 21 T cell receptor beta chains from one sample, sequenced in a study of blood T cell repertoires in COVID-19. Repertoires were generated with immunoSEQ multiplex PCR, while TCRdb's copy carries only in-frame clones and drops some. The table has some 700,000 clones, about 90% seen once. Sequenced input: peripheral blood. These TCRs come from a woman between 18 and 29 years old with acute or convalescent COVID-19.

The rearrangement joins TRBV9 to TRBJ1-1, with D possibly TRBD1 on 5 matching bases. Per the germline V gene, CDR1 is SGDLS and CDR2 is YYNGEE. The CDR3 spans 14 residues. V gave up 6 bases and J gave up 4 bases, with 16 bases separating them. The CDR3 is CASNHGGSGTEAFF. CDR3 DNA sequence: TGTGCCAGCAACCACGGGGGGTCTGGCACTGAAGCTTTCTTT.

The chain carries TRBV10-1 and TRBJ1-6; TRBD1 might be the D (5 bases). The CDR3 contains 18 residues. The V gene's germline CDR1 is WNHNN and CDR2 SYGVQD (reference sequence). With 3 bases removed from V and 0 bases from J, the gap between germline ends came to 15 bases. In nucleotides, the CDR3 is TGCGCCAGCAGTGACCCGGACATATCGAGCTCCTATAATTCACCCCTCCACTTT. It specifies CASSDPDISSSYNSPLHF.

V gene TRBV9 combines with J gene TRBJ2-7; 8 bases agree with TRBD2. With V trimmed by 4 bases and J by 2 bases, 17 bases remained unmatched. There are 18 residues in the CDR3. Germline-derived CDR1 and CDR2 are SGDLS and YYNGEE. CDR3 sequence reads: CASSTRPGTSLTAYEQYF. The CDR3 nucleotides are TGTGCCAGCAGCACTCGTCCCGGGACTAGTTTAACGGCCTACGAGCAGTACTTC. Using reference TRBV9 and TRBJ2-7 for the parts outside the CDR3, the full variable domain is DSGVTQTPKHLITATGQRVTLRCSPRSGDLSVYWYQQSLDQGLQFLIQYYNGEERAKGNILERFSAQQFPDLHSELNLSSLELGDSALYFCASSTRPGTSLTAYEQYFGPGTRLTVT.

This clone was seen repeatedly, ten times or more. The rearrangement joins TRBV10-3 to TRBJ2-2, with 8 bases that match TRBD1. In germline, CDR1 is ENHRY, CDR2 SYGVKD. CDR3 length: 15 amino acids. Trimming at V came to 6 bases and at J to 3 bases, leaving 6 bases not matched to a gene. The CDR3 nucleotides are TGTGCCATCAGAATCGGACAGGGAGACACCGGGGAGCTGTTTTTT. Translating gives CAIRIGQGDTGELFF.

This chain links TRBV21-1 with TRBJ2-5; TRBD2, the D gene given by the table, was not confirmed from the DNA. TRBV21-1 counts as a pseudogene. The CDR3 is 15 residues long. CDR3 DNA: TGTGCCAGCAGCAAAGAAGAGGAGTTTGAAGAGACCCAGTACTTC. Translated: CASSKEEEFEETQYF.

The chain is built from TRBV5-1 and TRBJ2-2, with D unresolved. Germline lookup yields CDR1 SGHRS and CDR2 YFSETQ. V dropped 4 bases and J dropped 6 bases, with 16 bases sitting between them. The CDR3 is made up of 15 amino acids. In DNA form, the CDR3 reads TGCGCCAGCAGCCCTTCCATCCCACTGTCCGGGGAGCTGTTTTTT. Translation gives CASSPSIPLSGELFF.

The V gene is TRBV5-6, the J gene TRBJ1-2, with unresolved D. Germline loops: CDR1 SGHDT, CDR2 YYEEEE. The germline V and J ends were trimmed by 0 bases and 6 bases, with 15 bases remaining between them. The CDR3 has 15 residues. CDR3 in DNA: TGTGCCAGCAGCTTGGATGGGCGCTTTACCCATGGCTACACCTTC. Encoded protein: CASSLDGRFTHGYTF. Full variable domain (remainder filled in from reference TRBV5-6 and TRBJ1-2): DAGVTQSPTHLIKTRGQQVTLRCSPKSGHDTVSWYQQALGQGPQFIFQYYEEEERQRGNFPDRFSGHQFPNYSSELNVNALLLGDSALYLCASSLDGRFTHGYTFGSGTRLTVV.

The J gene is TRBJ2-2, the V gene TRBV5-1, with D hard to call. CDR1 SGHRS and CDR2 YFSETQ come from the germline V gene. Trimming cost V 3 bases and J 7 bases, with 16 bases left between them. The length of the CDR3 is 15 residues. The chain's CDR3 is CASSSKNPGGGELFF. CDR3 bases: TGCGCCAGCAGCTCGAAAAATCCCGGCGGCGGGGAGCTGTTTTTT.

The rearrangement uses TRBV28 and TRBJ1-1; possibly TRBD1 for D (6 bases). Germline V lookup: CDR1 MDHEN, CDR2 SYDVKM. CDR3 length equals 13 residues. With 7 bases removed from V and 4 bases from J, the gap between germline ends came to 13 bases. The CDR3 loop is CASTLQGGTEAFF. DNA of the CDR3: TGTGCCAGCACCCTACAGGGTGGCACTGAAGCTTTCTTT.

Note on this clone: The junction departs from germline at one end; a sequencing error may be responsible. Other DNA sequences in this specimen translate into the identical CDR3. This rearrangement joins TRBV30 to TRBJ1-2; 7 nucleotides align to TRBD1. The CDR3 runs 14 residues. CDR1 GTSNPN and CDR2 SVGIG come from the germline V gene (reference sequence). Written as DNA, the CDR3 is TGTGCCTGGAGTGCAGACAGGGTAAACTATGGCTACACCTTT. Its translation is CAWSADRVNYGYTF.

This clone was recorded only once. The CDR3 coding sequence is TGTGCCATCTGGCAGGGGGCCCGGGAGCTGTTTTTT. Amino acids: CAIWQGARELFF. The chain uses TRBV28 and TRBJ2-2; 8 nucleotides match TRBD1. J gave up 9 bases and V 10 bases, and 7 bases lay outside the gene matches. Germline CDR1 is MDHEN and CDR2 is SYDVKM. CDR3 length: 12 residues.

V is TRBV12-5 and J is TRBJ1-6; D gene ambiguous. V was shortened by 6 bases and J by 4 bases, with 4 bases between the two germline ends. The CDR3 is 12 residues long. Germline-derived CDR1 and CDR2 are LGHNT and FRNRAP. DNA of the CDR3: TGTGCTAGTGGACTGTATAATTCACCCCTCCACTTT. As protein: CASGLYNSPLHF.

In its sample, this clone was seen a few times. This chain connects TRBV4-1 to TRBJ1-1; D is unclear. CDR3 length: 13 amino acids. The V end lost 2 bases, the J end lost 5 bases, and 9 bases lay between the germline ends. Germline values: CDR1 MGHRA, CDR2 YSYEKL. The CDR3 spells CASSQTGRTEAFF. In nucleotides, the CDR3 is TGCGCCAGCAGCCAAACGGGAAGGACTGAAGCTTTCTTT.

This sequence joins TRBV7-9 and TRBJ1-1, with D possibly matching TRBD1 (6 bases). The V end was cut by 5 bases, the J end by 7 bases, with 17 bases between. CDR1 is SEHNR and CDR2 is FQNEAQ in the germline V gene (reference sequence). The CDR3 has 14 amino acids. CDR3 coding DNA: TGTGCCAGCAGCACGGACAGCCACAGCCTTGAAGCTTTCTTT. It specifies CASSTDSHSLEAFF.

This chain uses TRBV2 with TRBJ2-6; D remains ambiguous. The CDR3 contains 17 residues. The V gene lost 4 bases and the J gene lost 0 bases, with 13 bases spanning the gap. Germline values: CDR1 SNHLY, CDR2 FYNNEI. The CDR3 loop reads CASSGALTSSGANVLTF. The CDR3 DNA is TGTGCCAGCAGTGGGGCACTGACAAGCTCTGGGGCCAACGTCCTGACTTTC.

The rearrangement uses TRBV5-1 and TRBJ1-4, with 9 bases aligning to TRBD1. The length of the CDR3 is 14 residues. From germline, CDR1 is SGHRS and CDR2 YFSETQ. V was clipped by 4 bases and J by 7 bases; unmatched bases: 5. The CDR3 DNA reads as TGCGCCAGCAGCCTGGGGACAGGGAGTGAAAAACTGTTTTTT. It translates to CASSLGTGSEKLFF.

The chain links TRBV15 to TRBJ1-4; no firm D call. The CDR3 length is 13 residues. CDR1 and CDR2 from the germline V gene are LNHNV and YYDKDF (reference sequence). With 2 bases removed from V and 8 bases from J, the gap between germline ends came to 9 bases. The CDR3 nucleotides read TGTGCCACCAGCAGACAGGCGTACGAAAAACTGTTTTTT. Its protein product is CATSRQAYEKLFF.

The chain uses TRBV18 and TRBJ1-5; D call uncertain. The V end lost 3 bases, the J end lost 2 bases, and 14 bases lay between the germline ends. The germline V gene has CDR1 KGHSH and CDR2 LQKENI. The CDR3 consists of 16 residues. Written as DNA, the CDR3 is TGTGCCAGCTCACCTTCGGACTCCCCGGGCAATCAGCCCCAGCATTTT. Encoded protein: CASSPSDSPGNQPQHF.

The chain is built from TRBV27 and TRBJ1-6, with TRBD1 matching over 9 bases. CDR1 and CDR2 from the germline V gene are MNHEY and SMNVEV (reference sequence). J gave up 13 bases and V 5 bases, and 12 bases lay outside the gene matches. This CDR3 comprises 15 residues. The CDR3 spells CASSKPGQGILPLHF. The CDR3, as DNA: TGTGCCAGCAGTAAACCGGGACAGGGAATTCTCCCCCTCCACTTT.

The chain employs TRBV11-2 and TRBJ1-6; 7 nucleotides align to TRBD1. V shed 5 bases and J 7 bases; nucleotides not matched to a gene: 5. This CDR3 has 14 residues. Germline values: CDR1 SGHAT, CDR2 FQNNGV. The CDR3 protein is CASSPGQTNSPLHF. The CDR3 DNA reads as TGTGCCAGCAGCCCGGGACAGACCAATTCACCCCTCCACTTT.

A note on this clone: A read error may produce the germline difference seen at one junction end. This chain links TRBV29-1 with TRBJ1-2, with a possible D match to TRBD1 (6 bases). The CDR3 runs 12 residues. Germline V gene lookup returns CDR1 SQVTM and CDR2 ANQGSEA. The CDR3 protein is CSVETGPSSYPF. In DNA form, the CDR3 reads TGCAGCGTTGAGACAGGACCTAGCTCGTACCCCTTC.